Shown below are 2 T cell receptor beta chains from a single sample sequenced in a study of human T cells and chemical hapten exposure. Time point specified: patch test 1, 2 weeks after DPC sensitization. The sample's treatment: therapeutic diphenylcyclopropenone sensitization with weekly scalp DPC. TCRdb passed the RACE reads through MiXCR, listing each CDR3 protein once. The table lists 95,000 to 150,000 distinct CDR3 sequences, roughly 13% of them singletons, with 0.8% to 1% in the top ten. The input for sequencing was whole blood, taken in connection with sensitization to the hapten diphenylcyclopropenone (DPC). These TCRs come from a man aged 18 to 30 with alopecia areata. Some clones in this sample may be carry-over from other donors' samples.

A few counts support this clonotype. CDR3 residues: CASSPQGVGGNQPQHF. Written as DNA, the CDR3 is TGTGCCAGCAGCCCTCAGGGGGTTGGGGGCAATCAGCCCCAGCATTTT. J is TRBJ1-5 and V is TRBV7-9; TRBD1 aligns across 7 bases. The germline V gene encodes CDR1 SEHNR and CDR2 FQNEAQ (reference sequence). V was pared by 5 bases and J by 2 bases, with 9 bases of the junction left unmatched. CDR3 length equals 16 residues.

CDR3 bases: TGTGCCAGCAGTTCCGGGGACGCCTCACCGCCCTACGAGCAGTACTTC. Protein sequence: CASSSGDASPPYEQYF. The chain carries TRBV28 and TRBJ2-7; either TRBD1 or TRBD2 may fit D (5 bases each). The V and J ends lost 4 bases and 2 bases respectively, with 18 bases between them. Germline CDR1 is MDHEN and CDR2 is SYDVKM. There are 16 residues in the CDR3.